This TCR beta chain was sequenced for a study of shared clonotypes between healthy human individuals. Note on this clone: What it recognizes is unknown.

Profiled with immunoSEQ multiplex PCR; TCRdb holds only in-frame clones, not every one. The table has almost 750,000 clones, approximately 77% seen once. Findings and limits, study-wide: Non-shared clonotypes had lower generation probabilities than those shared by all four donors. Sampling involved blood alone; tissue repertoires likely differ. Among donors, the sharing of clonotypes was expected to be influenced by sequencing depth. Among the subsets, naive ones generally showed larger estimated richness than memory ones.

Germline assignment: CDR1 DFQATT and CDR2 SNEGSKA (reference sequence). This CDR3 spans 10 amino acids. V was trimmed by 7 bases and J by 6 bases, leaving 4 bases between them. The chain combines TRBV20-1 with TRBJ1-6; D gene ambiguous. The source of this sequence is a woman in her 30s in good health. The sequenced sample was memory CD4+ T cells sorted from blood. The subset is: CD45RA-negative fraction. The DNA for the CDR3 is TGCAGTGGTGGTAATTCACCCCTCCACTTT. Encoded protein: CSGGNSPLHF.